These T cell receptor beta chains were read from a single sample in a study of tumor-infiltrating lymphocytes in localized non-small cell lung cancer. TCRdb keeps only in-frame clones here, not all; method: immunoSEQ multiplex PCR. Here the sample spans 24,000 or so clones, around 70% being singletons. Sequencing was performed on lung tumor tissue. Every receptor here comes from a human donor with non-small cell lung cancer. The CDR3 runs from the conserved cysteine through the conserved F or W. The D gene is left open where the match is weak. The size entry is marked missing in some rows and otherwise reads once, few, many or a size class.

>-|TRBJ2-7|TRBV7-6|TRBD1
TGTGCCAGCAGCTATCGGACAGGGGGCATCGACGAGCAGTACTTC
CASSYRTGGIDEQYF
>-|TRBJ1-5|TRBV7-8|-
TGTGCCAGCAGCTTAAGACAGAATAATCAGCCCCAGCATTTT
CASSLRQNNQPQHF
>few|TRBJ1-5|TRBV19|-
TGTGCCAGTAGTATAGGAATCGGGGTAGCCCAGCATTTT
CASSIGIGVAQHF
>-|TRBJ2-7|TRBV18|-
TGTGCCAGCTCAGAGGGCTCCTACGAGCAGTACTTC
CASSEGSYEQYF
>-|TRBJ2-1|TRBV2|TRBD1
TGTGCCAGCAGCCGGGACAGGGTGAATGAGCAGTTCTTC
CASSRDRVNEQFF
>-|TRBJ1-1|TRBV19|-
TGTGCCAGTAGGCAGGGAGAGACTGAAGCTTTCTTT
CASRQGETEAFF
>-|TRBJ2-1|TRBV5-5|TRBD1
TGTGCCAGCAGCTTGGCCCGGGGGACAGGGGTGGATGAGCAGTTCTTC
CASSLARGTGVDEQFF
>-|TRBJ2-1|TRBV7-9|TRBD1
TGTGCCAGCAGCTCCCGGGACAGGGCCAATGAGCAGTTCTTC
CASSSRDRANEQFF
>-|TRBJ1-4|TRBV12-1|-
TGTGCCAGCAGCTTTGTTAGGACAGGAGAAAATGAAAAACTGTTTTTT
CASSFVRTGENEKLFF
>-|TRBJ1-5|TRBV2|TRBD1
TGTGCCAGCAGTGACAGGACAGGGGGCAATCAGCCCCAGCATTTT
CASSDRTGGNQPQHF
>-|TRBJ2-2|TRBV7-3|TRBD2
TGTGCCAGCAGCTTAACCGGGAGGGGCACCGGGGAGCTGTTTTTT
CASSLTGRGTGELFF
>-|TRBJ2-6|TRBV5-1|-
TGCGCCAGCGGGTCACAGGGATCCGGGGCCAACGTCCTGACTTTC
CASGSQGSGANVLTF
>few|TRBJ2-7|TRBV27|TRBD2
TGTGCCAGCAGTTTGCGGGAGGGCCTCGAGCAGTACTTC
CASSLREGLEQYF
>-|TRBJ1-2|TRBV2|-
TGTGCCAGTTCTTCCGGGACGGCCTATGGCTACACCTTC
CASSSGTAYGYTF
>-|TRBJ1-2|TRBV5-1|-
TGCGCCAGCAGCTTGGACAACCTAGGCGATGGCTACACCTTC
CASSLDNLGDGYTF
>many|TRBJ1-1|TRBV29-1|-
TGCAGCACCCGTGAGGGCTGGGACACTGAAGCTTTCTTT
CSTREGWDTEAFF